These T cell receptor beta chains were read from a single sample in a study of blood T cell repertoires in COVID-19. Here immunoSEQ multiplex PCR was the method, and the copy in TCRdb shows in-frame clones only, minus some. This repertoire shows 200,000 to 250,000 clones, nearly 90% found once; its top ten account for roughly 15%. Input material: PBMCs or T cells enriched from blood (not recorded which). The receptor set was obtained from a man aged 25 to 40 who had been exposed to COVID-19. The CDR3 runs from the conserved cysteine through the conserved F or W. D genes are given only for firm matches. Clone sizes are given selectively: once, few, many, or a class where the clone is expanded.

CDR3aa: CASSQEAVGGGAGNTIYF
CDR3nt: TGCGCCAGCAGCCAAGAGGCCGTAGGAGGGGGCGCGGGAAACACCATATATTTT
j_gene: TRBJ1-3
v_gene: TRBV4-3
d_gene: TRBD1
abundance: once

CDR3aa: CASSHQPRGGYTF
CDR3nt: TGTGCCAGCAGTCACCAACCTCGGGGTGGCTACACCTTC
j_gene: TRBJ1-2
v_gene: TRBV6-2/TRBV6-3
d_gene: NA
abundance: NA

CDR3aa: CASSPSGGRDSPLHF
CDR3nt: TGTGCCAGCTCACCATCCGGGGGACGGGATTCACCCCTCCACTTT
j_gene: TRBJ1-6
v_gene: TRBV18
d_gene: NA
abundance: NA

CDR3aa: CASSQGGQGNEAFF
CDR3nt: TGCGCCAGCAGCCAAGGGGGGCAGGGAAATGAAGCTTTCTTT
j_gene: TRBJ1-1
v_gene: TRBV4-3
d_gene: NA
abundance: NA

CDR3aa: CASSQDSWRSEAFF
CDR3nt: TGCGCCAGCAGCCAAGATAGTTGGCGGAGTGAAGCTTTCTTT
j_gene: TRBJ1-1
v_gene: TRBV4-3
d_gene: NA
abundance: NA

CDR3aa: CASSLDMHTGAQFF
CDR3nt: TGTGCCAGCAGCTTAGATATGCACACGGGTGCGCAGTTCTTC
j_gene: TRBJ2-1
v_gene: TRBV11-2
d_gene: NA
abundance: NA

CDR3aa: CASSFIAGGGETQYF
CDR3nt: TGTGCCAGCAGCTTCATAGCGGGGGGGGGAGAGACCCAGTACTTC
j_gene: TRBJ2-5
v_gene: TRBV7-6
d_gene: TRBD2
abundance: NA

CDR3aa: CAISEMETRPLAAFF
CDR3nt: TGTGCCATCAGTGAAATGGAGACCCGTCCTCTGGCTGCTTTCTTT
j_gene: TRBJ1-1
v_gene: TRBV10-3
d_gene: NA
abundance: NA

CDR3aa: CASSDSLRGGADTQYF
CDR3nt: TGTGCCAGCAGTGATTCCCTACGTGGCGGGGCAGATACGCAGTATTTT
j_gene: TRBJ2-3
v_gene: TRBV2
d_gene: NA
abundance: NA

CDR3aa: CASSYSNRDTQYF
CDR3nt: TGTGCCAGCAGTTATTCAAACAGGGATACGCAGTATTTT
j_gene: TRBJ2-3
v_gene: TRBV12-3/TRBV12-4
d_gene: NA
abundance: few

CDR3aa: CASSLGRETQYF
CDR3nt: TGTGCCAGCAGTTTGGGGCGGGAGACCCAGTACTTC
j_gene: TRBJ2-5
v_gene: TRBV6-2/TRBV6-3
d_gene: NA
abundance: NA

CDR3aa: CASSLITGDEQYF
CDR3nt: TGTGCCAGCAGCTTAATAACAGGGGACGAGCAGTACTTC
j_gene: TRBJ2-7
v_gene: TRBV11-2
d_gene: TRBD1
abundance: NA

CDR3aa: CAISSGGAKDTQYF
CDR3nt: TGTGCCATCAGTAGCGGGGGGGCAAAGGATACGCAGTATTTT
j_gene: TRBJ2-3
v_gene: TRBV4-2
d_gene: TRBD2
abundance: NA

CDR3aa: CASSGQRRNTGELFF
CDR3nt: TGTGCCAGCAGTGGACAGAGGCGCAACACCGGGGAGCTGTTTTTT
j_gene: TRBJ2-2
v_gene: TRBV2
d_gene: NA
abundance: NA

CDR3aa: CASSQGGEGLETQYF
CDR3nt: TGTGCCAGCAGCCAAGGAGGGGAGGGTTTAGAGACCCAGTACTTC
j_gene: TRBJ2-5
v_gene: TRBV3-1/TRBV3-2
d_gene: TRBD2
abundance: NA

CDR3aa: CASSFSGNTIYF
CDR3nt: TGTGCCAGCAGCTTCTCGGGAAACACCATATATTTT
j_gene: TRBJ1-3
v_gene: TRBV5-4
d_gene: NA
abundance: NA

CDR3aa: CASSDTENYGYTF
CDR3nt: TGTGCCAGCAGTGATACGGAGAACTATGGCTACACCTTC
j_gene: TRBJ1-2
v_gene: TRBV12-3/TRBV12-4
d_gene: NA
abundance: NA

CDR3aa: CASSQEGWGDEQFF
CDR3nt: TGTGCCAGCAGCCAAGAGGGCTGGGGGGATGAGCAGTTCTTC
j_gene: TRBJ2-1
v_gene: TRBV3-1/TRBV3-2
d_gene: NA
abundance: few

CDR3aa: CASSPIGAKEQYF
CDR3nt: TGTGCCAGCAGCCCGATAGGGGCGAAAGAGCAGTACTTC
j_gene: TRBJ2-7
v_gene: TRBV9
d_gene: NA
abundance: NA

CDR3aa: CASSFGQNYEQYF
CDR3nt: TGTGCCAGCAGTTTCGGACAGAACTACGAGCAGTACTTC
j_gene: TRBJ2-7
v_gene: TRBV12-3/TRBV12-4
d_gene: NA
abundance: NA

CDR3aa: CASSPRPRQDFTDTQYF
CDR3nt: TGTGCCAGCAGCCCCCGACCGCGACAGGATTTCACAGATACGCAGTATTTT
j_gene: TRBJ2-3
v_gene: TRBV9
d_gene: NA
abundance: NA

CDR3aa: CASSQGTSGGADTGELFF
CDR3nt: TGTGCCAGCAGCCAAGGGACTAGCGGGGGGGCTGACACCGGGGAGCTGTTTTTT
j_gene: TRBJ2-2
v_gene: TRBV4-2
d_gene: TRBD2
abundance: NA

CDR3aa: CASSQDPSEGAFF
CDR3nt: TGTGCCAGCAGCCAAGACCCTTCGGAGGGAGCTTTCTTT
j_gene: TRBJ1-1
v_gene: TRBV3-1/TRBV3-2
d_gene: NA
abundance: NA

CDR3aa: CASSPLIVAEAFF
CDR3nt: TGTGCCAGCAGCCCCCTTATTGTCGCTGAAGCTTTCTTT
j_gene: TRBJ1-1
v_gene: TRBV7-9
d_gene: NA
abundance: NA

CDR3aa: CASSYPQQNQRGNTDTQYF
CDR3nt: TGTGCCAGCAGCTACCCGCAGCAAAACCAGCGGGGGAACACAGATACGCAGTATTTT
j_gene: TRBJ2-3
v_gene: TRBV7-9
d_gene: TRBD2
abundance: NA

CDR3aa: CASSVAQGAGEKLFF
CDR3nt: TGTGCCAGCAGCGTCGCACAGGGGGCAGGAGAAAAACTGTTTTTT
j_gene: TRBJ1-4
v_gene: TRBV9
d_gene: TRBD1
abundance: NA

CDR3aa: CAWEVGSSGNTIYF
CDR3nt: TGTGCCTGGGAAGTAGGGAGCTCTGGAAACACCATATATTTT
j_gene: TRBJ1-3
v_gene: TRBV30
d_gene: NA
abundance: NA

CDR3aa: CASSLHGTPTYEQYF
CDR3nt: TGTGCCAGCAGCTTACATGGGACTCCTACTTACGAGCAGTACTTC
j_gene: TRBJ2-7
v_gene: TRBV5-5
d_gene: NA
abundance: NA